Sequencing of this T cell receptor beta chain was carried out in a study of T cells in Graves' hyperthyroidism and ophthalmopathy. Study summary: At initial diagnosis, before any treatment had begun, peripheral blood was obtained. Study results and caveats: Most thyroid clonotypes with frequency above 0.001 were detected in blood. Ophthalmopathy stood apart from stable hyperthyroidism in a 13 V-J model.

From RNA transcripts, TCR beta CDR3 regions were amplified. A set of HTBI primers served as the primers for a first-round RT-PCR of the TCR CDR3. TCRdb called the multiplex PCR reads again in MiXCR, with one record for every CDR3 protein. The repertoire has approximately 430,000 distinct CDR3 sequences, approximately 15% of them found once; the top ten carry less than 15%. This clonotype was counted only a few times. The antigen remains unidentified. Deletions cut 2 bases from V and 4 bases from J, with 14 bases between. The length of the CDR3 is 15 residues. Germline V gene data show CDR1 as SEHNR and CDR2 as FQNEAQ (reference sequence). Clinical Activity Scores of at least 3, NOSPECS grades of at least 4 and durations under 3 months characterized ophthalmopathy patients.

Material for sequencing was blood. The chain is built from TRBV7-9 and TRBJ1-2; D possibly corresponds to TRBD1 (5 bases). The TCR comes from a man younger than 35 with Graves' ophthalmopathy. For the CDR3, the DNA is TGTGCCAGCAGCTTAATTCCGGGGGAGTTCTATGGCTACACCTTC. It codes for CASSLIPGEFYGYTF. The whole variable domain, filled in from reference TRBV7-9 and TRBJ1-2, reads DTGVSQNPRHKITKRGQNVTFRCDPISEHNRLYWYRQTLGQGPEFLTYFQNEAQLEKSRLLSDRFSAERPKGSFSTLEIQRTEQGDSAMYLCASSLIPGEFYGYTFGSGTRLTVV.